A single sample is the source of the 14 T cell receptor beta chains below, sequenced in a study of cytomegalovirus exposure and HLA in healthy donors. With 60 Vbeta and 13 Jbeta primers, the PCR was carried out. Clones were sequenced by immunoSEQ multiplex PCR, and TCRdb holds only the in-frame ones, with some missing. This sample has fewer than 120,000 clones, with more than 75% found just once. The specimen was PBMCs. The receptors stem from a man in his forties or fifties in good health and CMV-seronegative.

The chain joins TRBV9 to TRBJ1-2; 7 nucleotides align to TRBD1. CDR1 SGDLS and CDR2 YYNGEE come from the germline V gene. The CDR3 is 14 amino acids. Germline trimming cut 5 bases from V and 5 bases from J; bases unmatched to any gene: 9. This chain's CDR3 is CASRNTDRPYGYTF. The CDR3, as DNA: TGTGCCAGCAGGAATACGGACAGGCCTTATGGCTACACCTTC.

The V and J genes are TRBV28 and TRBJ2-1, with a possible D match to TRBD2 (6 bases). Germline V gene lookup returns CDR1 MDHEN and CDR2 SYDVKM. The CDR3 has 15 amino acids. Trimming cost V 4 bases and J 4 bases, with 14 bases left between them. This CDR3 is CASSSPLEGYNEQFF. In DNA form, the CDR3 reads TGTGCCAGCAGTTCCCCGCTGGAGGGTTACAATGAGCAGTTCTTC. The full variable domain, rest sourced from reference TRBV28 and TRBJ2-1, is DVKVTQSSRYLVKRTGEKVFLECVQDMDHENMFWYRQDPGLGLRLIYFSYDVKMKEKGDIPEGYSVSREKKERFSLILESASTNQTSMYLCASSSPLEGYNEQFFGPGTRLTVL.

The gene calls are TRBV6-1 and TRBJ2-7, with 7 nucleotides matching TRBD1. This CDR3 has 14 residues. CDR1 and CDR2 (germline): MNHNS, SASEGT. The V gene end was trimmed by 7 bases and the J gene end by 3 bases; junction bases not matched to a gene: 9. In nucleotides, the CDR3 is TGTGCCAGCACCCAAGGGGGCACCGACTACGAGCAGTACTTC. Translation gives CASTQGGTDYEQYF.

The CDR3 region is CASSYTSGGSTDTQYF. For the CDR3, the DNA is TGTGCCAGCAGTTATACTAGCGGGGGTAGCACAGATACGCAGTATTTT. The gene calls are TRBV6-6 and TRBJ2-3; 11 bases fit TRBD2. Germline CDR1 MNHNY, CDR2 SVGAGI (reference sequence). J was trimmed by 0 bases and V by 3 bases; bases with no gene match: 2. There are 16 residues in the CDR3.

J is TRBJ2-6 and V is TRBV19; TRBD2 matches at 10 bases. Unmatched junction bases numbered 5, after V lost 0 bases and J lost 0 bases. CDR1 and CDR2 from the germline V gene are LNHDA and SQIVND (reference sequence). This CDR3 region has 19 residues. CDR3 region: CASSIDALAGYSGANVLTF. The CDR3 region has the DNA TGTGCCAGTAGTATAGATGCACTAGCGGGGTACTCTGGGGCCAACGTCCTGACTTTC. The entire variable domain, with the rest obtained from reference TRBV19 and TRBJ2-6, is as follows: DGGITQSPKYLFRKEGQNVTLSCEQNLNHDAMYWYRQDPGQGLRLIYYSQIVNDFQKGDIAEGYSVSREKKESFPLTVTSAQKNPTAFYLCASSIDALAGYSGANVLTFGAGSRLTVL.

V gene TRBV5-6 combines with J gene TRBJ2-7, with TRBD1 as a possible D gene (5 bases). Germline V gene data show CDR1 as SGHDT and CDR2 as YYEEEE. V lost 4 bases, J lost 2 bases, and 16 bases lay in between. The CDR3 spans 15 residues. As DNA, the CDR3 is TGTGCCAGCAGCCTCAGGGTAGGGTACCCCTACGAGCAGTACTTC. Amino acids: CASSLRVGYPYEQYF.

This clone was seen just once. The V call is TRBV5-6, the J call TRBJ2-7; a possible D gene is TRBD2 (6 bases). Trimming left V 7 bases short and J 6 bases short, with 20 bases between. The germline V gene has CDR1 SGHDT and CDR2 YYEEEE. The CDR3 contains 14 residues. The CDR3 region has the DNA TGTGCCAGCGGCCTTTATGGGGGGTGGGGCGAGCAGTACTTC. This codes for CASGLYGGWGEQYF.

The V and J genes are TRBV5-8 and TRBJ2-5, with D possibly being TRBD2 (6 bases). The CDR3 contains 14 residues. CDR1 and CDR2 (germline): SGHTS, YDEGEE. Trimming stripped 2 bases from V and 1 base from J, with 9 bases between. The CDR3 loop reads CASSFWGLQETQYF. As DNA, the CDR3 is TGTGCCAGCAGCTTTTGGGGACTCCAAGAGACCCAGTACTTC.

This rearrangement joins TRBV5-1 to TRBJ1-6; weak D call: TRBD1 (5 bases). Per the germline V gene, CDR1 is SGHRS and CDR2 is YFSETQ. Trimming left V 0 bases short and J 7 bases short, with 11 bases between. This CDR3 has 15 amino acids. The CDR3 coding sequence is TGCGCCAGCAGCTTGGCCAGGGAAGAGAATTCACCCCTCCACTTT. This gives the protein CASSLAREENSPLHF.

The chain has TRBV10-3 and TRBJ1-2; D gene uncertain. CDR1 is ENHRY, CDR2 SYGVKD, per germline. The CDR3 length is 14 residues. Trimming took off 4 bases at V and 0 bases at J, with 9 bases between the two ends. The CDR3 DNA sequence: TGTGCCATCAGTGCCGACACCACTAACTATGGCTACACCTTC. Its protein product is CAISADTTNYGYTF.

The chain recombines TRBV7-8 with TRBJ1-1; tentatively, D is TRBD1 (6 bases). Deletions cut 6 bases from V and 7 bases from J, with 12 bases between. CDR3 length: 12 residues. Germline CDR1 is SGHVS and CDR2 is FQNEAQ. The CDR3 DNA follows: TGTGCCAGCAGGGGAGGGGGTCTTGAAGCTTTCTTT. This sequence encodes CASRGGGLEAFF.

The chain has TRBV4-2 and TRBJ2-7; 7 bases agree with TRBD1. V gave up 4 bases and J gave up 6 bases; unmatched junction bases: 9. The CDR3 spans 14 residues. The V gene's germline CDR1 is LGHNA and CDR2 YNFKEQ. In DNA, the CDR3 is TGTGCCAGCAGCCGCGACAGGGCGGTAGGCGAGCAGTACTTC. It specifies CASSRDRAVGEQYF.

The V and J genes are TRBV5-1 and TRBJ2-2; 13 bases align to TRBD2. V lost 3 bases and J lost 4; bases outside the gene matches: 3. Per germline, CDR1 SGHRS and CDR2 YFSETQ. The CDR3 totals 16 residues. The CDR3 nucleotides are TGCGCCAGCAGCTCAACTAGCGGGGGGGCCACCGGGGAGCTGTTTTTT. Amino acid sequence: CASSSTSGGATGELFF.

This clone showed up just once. This chain connects TRBV2 to TRBJ2-5; no reliable D call. CDR3 size: 13 residues. From germline, CDR1 is SNHLY and CDR2 FYNNEI. V was clipped by 7 bases and J by 2 bases, with 11 bases between them. CDR3 in DNA: TGTGCCAGCACAGTCGTCATTCAAGAGACCCAGTACTTC. Translated: CASTVVIQETQYF.